These T cell receptor beta chains were read from a single sample in a study of blood T cells in healthy people across ages. TCRdb reprocessed the 5' RACE reads with MiXCR, giving one entry per CDR3 protein. The profile covers some 1.5 million distinct CDR3 sequences, with roughly two fifths appearing a single time and 4% taken by the ten largest. Sequencing was carried out using blood. The receptor source for this set is a woman between 18 and 30 years old in good health. Both conserved end residues are part of each CDR3. The order of the fields is CDR3 DNA, CDR3 protein, clone size, J gene, V gene, D gene, CDR3 length. The D gene is left open where the match is weak. Clone size is given for some rows only: seen once, a few or many times, or a class if the clone is expanded.

CDR3 DNA: TGCAGCGCTCGCCGGGACAGGGCGAGCACTGAAGCTTTCTTT; CDR3 protein: CSARRDRASTEAFF; clone size: few; J gene: TRBJ1-1; V gene: TRBV20-1; D gene: TRBD1; CDR3 length: 14
CDR3 DNA: TGTGCCAGCTCAGAGCGTGGTAGGACTGAAGCTTTCTTT; CDR3 protein: CASSERGRTEAFF; clone size: -; J gene: TRBJ1-1; V gene: TRBV18; D gene: -; CDR3 length: 13
CDR3 DNA: TGCAGGCACGGACAAAGTGTGGATACGCAGTATTTT; CDR3 protein: CRHGQSVDTQYF; clone size: -; J gene: TRBJ2-3; V gene: TRBV20-1; D gene: -; CDR3 length: 12
CDR3 DNA: TGCGCCAGCAGCCAAGGAGACAGGGGGGCGTACCAAGAGACCCAGTACTTC; CDR3 protein: CASSQGDRGAYQETQYF; clone size: -; J gene: TRBJ2-5; V gene: TRBV4-1; D gene: TRBD1; CDR3 length: 17
CDR3 DNA: TGTGCCAGCGGGAAGGAACAGTCCATTGCGTATGGCTACACCTTC; CDR3 protein: CASGKEQSIAYGYTF; clone size: few; J gene: TRBJ1-2; V gene: TRBV9; D gene: -; CDR3 length: 15
CDR3 DNA: TGCAGCGCCCCCGGGGGACAGTTAACAGATACGCAGTATTTT; CDR3 protein: CSAPGGQLTDTQYF; clone size: -; J gene: TRBJ2-3; V gene: TRBV29-1; D gene: -; CDR3 length: 14
CDR3 DNA: TGCGCCAGCAGCCCCACAGGGGGCGTAGAGCCCCAGCATTTT; CDR3 protein: CASSPTGGVEPQHF; clone size: -; J gene: TRBJ1-5; V gene: TRBV5-1; D gene: TRBD1; CDR3 length: 14
CDR3 DNA: TGCAGTGCTAGAGATCCGAACCGACAACGGATCGGTGAAGCTTTCTTT; CDR3 protein: CSARDPNRQRIGEAFF; clone size: -; J gene: TRBJ1-1; V gene: TRBV20-1; D gene: -; CDR3 length: 16
CDR3 DNA: TGTGCCAGCAGTGAATCCGGGCCAAACACTGAAGCTTTCTTT; CDR3 protein: CASSESGPNTEAFF; clone size: -; J gene: TRBJ1-1; V gene: TRBV25-1; D gene: -; CDR3 length: 14
CDR3 DNA: TGTGCCAGCAGCCTTCAGGGGGCCCATTCCTACAATGAGCAGTTCTTC; CDR3 protein: CASSLQGAHSYNEQFF; clone size: -; J gene: TRBJ2-1; V gene: TRBV7-2; D gene: TRBD1; CDR3 length: 16
CDR3 DNA: TGTGCCAGTAGTCCAAGGCGGCAGGAGAACACTGAAGCTTTCTTT; CDR3 protein: CASSPRRQENTEAFF; clone size: few; J gene: TRBJ1-1; V gene: TRBV19; D gene: -; CDR3 length: 15
CDR3 DNA: TGTGCCAGCAAAGAAGGGGGCAGCGATACGCAGTATTTT; CDR3 protein: CASKEGGSDTQYF; clone size: many; J gene: TRBJ2-3; V gene: TRBV7-2; D gene: TRBD1; CDR3 length: 13
CDR3 DNA: TGTGCCAGCAGCTTCATAGGGACTTACGAGCAGTACTTC; CDR3 protein: CASSFIGTYEQYF; clone size: -; J gene: TRBJ2-7; V gene: TRBV7-9; D gene: -; CDR3 length: 13
CDR3 DNA: TGTGCTAGTGGTTTGGTAAGCGGTGGAACATCGCTGGGGACCCAGTACTTC; CDR3 protein: CASGLVSGGTSLGTQYF; clone size: few; J gene: TRBJ2-5; V gene: TRBV12-5; D gene: -; CDR3 length: 17